This T cell receptor beta chain was captured by sequencing in a study of blood T cells in healthy people across ages. Study-wide results and caveats: PBMCs that were unsorted prevented a conclusive naive versus antigen-experienced comparison.

It was with a sample-barcoded 5' primer and a J-beta primer mix that a second PCR of roughly 7 to 12 cycles was run. TCRdb reanalysed the 5' RACE reads using MiXCR and keeps one entry per CDR3 protein. The repertoire has about 810,000 distinct CDR3 sequences, under 40% of them found once; the top ten carry approximately 13%. This clonotype occurred a few times. Its antigen remains unidentified. The sequenced material came from blood. The clonotype comes from a man aged 18 to 30 in good health.

CDR3 nucleotides: TGCAGTGCTAGACTCTTTGGGCAGAGCTCCTACGAGCAGTACTTC. Translation gives CSARLFGQSSYEQYF. The rearrangement joins TRBV20-1 to TRBJ2-7; no clear D gene. Germline CDR1 DFQATT, CDR2 SNEGSKA (reference sequence). Trimming shortened V by 2 bases and J by 0 bases, and 14 bases separated the two germline ends. The length of the CDR3 is 15 residues.